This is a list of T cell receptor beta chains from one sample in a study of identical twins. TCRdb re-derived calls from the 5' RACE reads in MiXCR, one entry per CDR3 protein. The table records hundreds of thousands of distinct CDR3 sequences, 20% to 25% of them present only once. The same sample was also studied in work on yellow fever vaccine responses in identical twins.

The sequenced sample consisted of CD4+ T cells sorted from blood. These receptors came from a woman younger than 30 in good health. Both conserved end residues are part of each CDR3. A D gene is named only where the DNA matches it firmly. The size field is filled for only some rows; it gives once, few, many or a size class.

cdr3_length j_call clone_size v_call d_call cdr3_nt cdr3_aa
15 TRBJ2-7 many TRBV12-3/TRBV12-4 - TGTGCCAGCAGTGCACAGGGCTCGAGCTCCTACGAGCAGTACTTC CASSAQGSSSYEQYF
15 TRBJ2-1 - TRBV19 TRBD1 TGTGCCAGTAGTATAGTACAGGGGACCTACAATGAGCAGTTCTTC CASSIVQGTYNEQFF
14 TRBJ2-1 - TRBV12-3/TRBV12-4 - TGTGCCAGCAGTCCGGTCGGAATCTACAATGAGCAGTTCTTC CASSPVGIYNEQFF
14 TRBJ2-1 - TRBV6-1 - TGTGCCAGCAGTCCTGCCTTCGCCTACAATGAGCAGTTCTTC CASSPAFAYNEQFF
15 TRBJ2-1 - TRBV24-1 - TGTGCCACCAGTGATTTTACAGGCTCCTACAATGAGCAGTTCTTC CATSDFTGSYNEQFF
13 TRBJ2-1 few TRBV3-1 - TGTGCCAGCAGCCATCGCTCCTACAATGAGCAGTTCTTC CASSHRSYNEQFF
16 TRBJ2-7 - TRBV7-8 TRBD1 TGTGCCAGCAGCACGGGACAGATCGTATCGTCCTACGAGCAGTACTTC CASSTGQIVSSYEQYF
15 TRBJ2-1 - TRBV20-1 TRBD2 TGCAGTGCTAGAGGCCCGGGGGGCTCCTACAATGAGCAGTTCTTC CSARGPGGSYNEQFF
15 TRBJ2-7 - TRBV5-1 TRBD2 TGCGCCAGCAGCTTATGGGCGGGAGGGTCCTACGAGCAGTACTTC CASSLWAGGSYEQYF
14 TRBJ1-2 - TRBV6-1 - TGTGCCAGCACCACGGGGCAGGGCTTCTATGGCTACACCTTC CASTTGQGFYGYTF
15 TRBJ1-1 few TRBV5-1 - TGCGCCAGCCGAGAGACAGGTTCGGAGAACACTGAAGCTTTCTTT CASRETGSENTEAFF
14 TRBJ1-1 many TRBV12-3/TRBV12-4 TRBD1 TGTGCCAGCAGCCCGACGGGCAGGGGGACTGAAGCTTTCTTT CASSPTGRGTEAFF
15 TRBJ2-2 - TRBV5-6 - TGTGCCAGCAGCTCGGGACCGCGCTTTACCGGGGAGCTGTTTTTT CASSSGPRFTGELFF
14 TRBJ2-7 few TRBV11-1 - TGTGCCAGCAGCTTAGGAAAATGGGGCTACGAGCAGTACTTC CASSLGKWGYEQYF
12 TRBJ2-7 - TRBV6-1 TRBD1 TGTGCCAGCAGTGGGGACAGTTCCGAGCAGTACTTC CASSGDSSEQYF
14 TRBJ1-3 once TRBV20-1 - TGCAGTGCTAGAGATCGGAACCGTGGAAACACCATATATTTT CSARDRNRGNTIYF
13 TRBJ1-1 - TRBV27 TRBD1 TGTGCCAGCAGTTTCGGACAGGTTACTGAAGCTTTCTTT CASSFGQVTEAFF
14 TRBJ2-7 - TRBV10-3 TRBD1 TGTGCCATCAGTCCTCCGGGACAGGCCTACGAGCAGTACTTC CAISPPGQAYEQYF
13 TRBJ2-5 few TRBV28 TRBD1 TGTGCCAGCAGTTCACAGGGGGCGGAGACCCAGTACTTC CASSSQGAETQYF
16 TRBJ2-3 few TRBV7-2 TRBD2 TGTGCCAGCAGCCCACGGACTAGCGGATACACAGATACGCAGTATTTT CASSPRTSGYTDTQYF
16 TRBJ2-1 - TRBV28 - TGTGCCAGCAGTCCGCCAAAGAGGGCCTCCTACAATGAGCAGTTCTTC CASSPPKRASYNEQFF
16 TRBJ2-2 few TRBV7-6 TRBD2 TGTGCCAGCAGCTTAATTGCGGGGGGGGCCACCGGGGAGCTGTTTTTT CASSLIAGGATGELFF
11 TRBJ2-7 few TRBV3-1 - TGTGCCAGCAGCGATCCCTACGAGCAGTACTTC CASSDPYEQYF
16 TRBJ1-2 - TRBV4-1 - TGCGCCAGCAGCCAAGGGACTGACAGAGGGAACTATGGCTACACCTTC CASSQGTDRGNYGYTF
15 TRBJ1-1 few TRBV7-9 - TGTGCCAGCAGCTTATCGGGGTCAAAGTACACTGAAGCTTTCTTT CASSLSGSKYTEAFF
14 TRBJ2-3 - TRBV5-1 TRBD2 TGCGCCACCCGGCCGGGGGGACCGACAGATACGCAGTATTTT CATRPGGPTDTQYF
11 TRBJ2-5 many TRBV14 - TGTGCCAGCAGCACGGGCTGGGACCAGTACTTC CASSTGWDQYF
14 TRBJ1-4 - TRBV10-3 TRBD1 TGTGCCATCAGCTCCGGGACAGGGAATGAAAAACTGTTTTTT CAISSGTGNEKLFF
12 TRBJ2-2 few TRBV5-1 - TGCGCCAGCAGCCTTACTAGCGGGGAGCTGTTTTTT CASSLTSGELFF
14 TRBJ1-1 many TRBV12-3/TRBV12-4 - TGTGCCAGCAGTTTACGATCGCAGAACACTGAAGCTTTCTTT CASSLRSQNTEAFF
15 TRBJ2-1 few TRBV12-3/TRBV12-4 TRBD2 TGTGCCAGCAGTTCTAGCGGGAGGGGTGTGTATGAGCAGTTCTTC CASSSSGRGVYEQFF
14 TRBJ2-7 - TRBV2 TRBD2 TGTGCCAGCAGTGGGGAGGGAGGATCCTACGAGCAGTACTTC CASSGEGGSYEQYF
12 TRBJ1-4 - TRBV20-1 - TGCAGTGCTAGAGGGCGTGAGGAAAAACTGTTTTTT CSARGREEKLFF
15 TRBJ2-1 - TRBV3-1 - TGTGCCAGCAGCCAAGCCCATAGGGTTGGGTTTGAGCAGTTCTTC CASSQAHRVGFEQFF
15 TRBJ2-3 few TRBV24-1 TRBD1 TGTGCCACCAGCGAAACCGGGACAGGGGTGGATACGCAGTATTTT CATSETGTGVDTQYF
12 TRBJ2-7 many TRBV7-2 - TGTGCCAGCAGCTTAAACGGCTACGAGCAGTACTTC CASSLNGYEQYF
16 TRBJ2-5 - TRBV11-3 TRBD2 TGTGCCAGCAGCTTCCCGACTAGCGGGAGTAGAGAGACCCAGTACTTC CASSFPTSGSRETQYF
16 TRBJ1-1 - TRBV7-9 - TGTGCCAGGAGCTTAACGCGTGGTAGTGGGAACACTGAAGCTTTCTTT CARSLTRGSGNTEAFF
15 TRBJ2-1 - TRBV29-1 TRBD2 TGCAGCGTTCAAAGATCGACTAGCGGGAACAATGAGCAGTTCTTC CSVQRSTSGNNEQFF
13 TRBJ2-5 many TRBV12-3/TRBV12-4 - TGTGCCAGCGGGACGCCAGGGTCGGAGACCCAGTACTTC CASGTPGSETQYF
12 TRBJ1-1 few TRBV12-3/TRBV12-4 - TGTGCCAGCAGTCGACAGGACACTGAAGCTTTCTTT CASSRQDTEAFF
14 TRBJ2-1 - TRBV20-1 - TGCAGTGCTAGAGGGGGATTTACCTACAATGAGCAGTTCTTC CSARGGFTYNEQFF
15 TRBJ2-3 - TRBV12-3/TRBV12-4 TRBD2 TGTGCCAGCAGGGCTCTAGCGGGATCCACAGATACGCAGTATTTT CASRALAGSTDTQYF
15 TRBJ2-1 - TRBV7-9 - TGTGCCAGCAGCTTACGAGTAGCGGAATACAATGAGCAGTTCTTC CASSLRVAEYNEQFF
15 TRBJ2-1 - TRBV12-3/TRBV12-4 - TGTGCCAGCAGAGCCAATCAGGGCGCCTACAATGAGCAGTTCTTC CASRANQGAYNEQFF
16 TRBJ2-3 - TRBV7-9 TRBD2 TGTGCCAGCAGCTTAACTAGCGCTAATCCCACAGATACGCAGTATTTT CASSLTSANPTDTQYF
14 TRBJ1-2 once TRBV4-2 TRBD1 TGTGCCAGCAGCCGAGAGACAGGGTTGGCTGGCTACACCTTC CASSRETGLAGYTF
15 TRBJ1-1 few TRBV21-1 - TGTGCCAGCAGCAAAGGATCACACAGGAACACTGAAGCTTTCTTT CASSKGSHRNTEAFF
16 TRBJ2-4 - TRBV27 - TGTGCCAGCAGTTTACAGGGCACAGGGGCCAAAAACATTCAGTACTTC CASSLQGTGAKNIQYF